These 11 T cell receptor beta chains were sequenced from one sample in a study of identical twins. TCRdb re-called the 5' RACE reads with MiXCR, one entry per CDR3 protein. The sample comprises 450,000 or so distinct CDR3 sequences, approximately 25% of which are singletons, and around 3% rests with the top ten. These data were also filed under a second study, of T cells expressing NK-cell markers.

Sequenced sample: CD4+ T cells sorted from blood. These receptors all stem from a woman aged 18-29 years in good health.

This chain links TRBV6-1 with TRBJ1-5, with D possibly being TRBD1 (5 bases). Germline CDR1 MNHNS, CDR2 SASEGT. The CDR3 has 14 amino acids. V was trimmed by 6 bases and J by 4 bases, leaving 13 bases between them. For the CDR3, the DNA is TGTGCCAGCAGGAGGACACTTCAGAATCAGCCCCAGCATTTT. The encoded protein is CASRRTLQNQPQHF.

This clonotype was detected a few times. This chain connects TRBV20-1 to TRBJ1-1, with 9 bases matching TRBD1. From germline, CDR1 is DFQATT and CDR2 SNEGSKA (reference sequence). The trim removed 6 bases at V and 5 bases at J, leaving 13 bases unmatched. This CDR3 spans 15 amino acids. The CDR3 spells CSATPGTGKGTEAFF. The CDR3, as DNA: TGCAGTGCCACCCCCGGGACAGGGAAGGGTACTGAAGCTTTCTTT.

The rearrangement joins TRBV21-1 to TRBJ2-7; the listed D gene, TRBD1, was not tested against the DNA. TRBV21-1 is a documented pseudogene. This CDR3 region has 14 residues. The CDR3 protein is CASSHFGTGDEQYF. As DNA, the CDR3 is TGTGCCAGCAGCCACTTCGGGACAGGGGACGAGCAGTACTTC.

The chain employs TRBV12-3 or TRBV12-4 and TRBJ2-1, with D possibly matching TRBD1 (5 bases). The V and J ends lost 6 bases and 1 base respectively, with 16 bases between them. CDR3 length: 16 residues. CDR3 nucleotide sequence: TGTGCCAGCAGGCACAAGGGGCCGAGGTCCTACAATGAGCAGTTCTTC. Encoded protein: CASRHKGPRSYNEQFF.

This clonotype was seen a handful of times. The V gene is TRBV7-8, the J gene TRBJ1-6; no clear D gene. Trimming pared 1 base from V and 12 bases from J, leaving 4 bases between. The CDR3 runs to 11 residues. Germline CDR1 SGHVS, CDR2 FQNEAQ. In DNA, the CDR3 is TGTGCCAGCAGCTTAGGAGGACCCCTCCACTTT. Translated, it gives CASSLGGPLHF.

This rearrangement joins TRBV5-1 to TRBJ2-6; unclear D gene. There are 14 residues in the CDR3. Trimming left V 7 bases short and J 0 bases short, with 8 bases between. The germline CDR1 and CDR2 sequences are SGHRS and YFSETQ. CDR3 region: CASRDISGANVLTF. In DNA form, the CDR3 reads TGCGCCAGCCGCGACATCTCTGGGGCCAACGTCCTGACTTTC.

J is TRBJ2-3 and V is TRBV27; 9 positions match TRBD1. This CDR3 spans 16 amino acids. V trimming: 5 bases; J trimming: 2 bases; junction bases outside the gene matches: 8. CDR1 and CDR2 from the germline V gene are MNHEY and SMNVEV (reference sequence). In nucleotides, the CDR3 is TGTGCCAGCAGTCTGTCCGGGACAGGGTTCACAGATACGCAGTATTTT. The encoded protein is CASSLSGTGFTDTQYF.

Many counts were recorded for this clonotype. This chain joins TRBV6-1 and TRBJ2-7, with D unclear. Germline V gene data show CDR1 as MNHNS and CDR2 as SASEGT. CDR3 size: 15 residues. Between the trimmed V and J ends, which lost 2 bases and 1 base, there was a span of 12 bases. CDR3 amino acids: CASSETATGSYEQYF. CDR3 in DNA: TGTGCCAGCAGTGAAACAGCGACTGGATCCTACGAGCAGTACTTC.

This clonotype has only a few counts. The chain is built from TRBV9 and TRBJ1-3; D unresolved. CDR1 and CDR2 from the germline V gene are SGDLS and YYNGEE. This CDR3 has 13 residues. Trimming shortened V by 3 bases and J by 2 bases, and 6 bases separated the two germline ends. CDR3 in DNA: TGTGCCAGCAGCGAGACGGCTGGAAACACCATATATTTT. Translation: CASSETAGNTIYF.

This clonotype was detected only a few times. The V gene is TRBV12-3 or TRBV12-4, the J gene TRBJ1-2, with no clear D. V was trimmed by 5 bases and J by 8 bases, leaving 12 bases between them. This CDR3 region has 12 residues. The CDR3 sequence is CASSPPLSGYTF. In nucleotides, the CDR3 is TGTGCCAGCAGTCCCCCCCTATCCGGCTACACCTTC.

This clonotype was counted a few times. The J gene is TRBJ2-1, the V gene TRBV6-2 or TRBV6-3, with a possible D match to TRBD1 (5 bases). The length of the CDR3 is 15 residues. The V gene's germline CDR1 is MNHEY and CDR2 SVGEGT. V was cut by 2 bases and J by 9 bases, with 17 bases left in between. For the CDR3, the DNA is TGTGCCAGCAGTTACGGCCCAGGGATATCCGTTGAGCAGTTCTTC. It encodes CASSYGPGISVEQFF.